This T cell receptor (beta chain) was sequenced for a study of neurological immune-mediated disorders. Sample time point: technical triplicate 3. CDR3 size: 15 residues. From germline, CDR1 is SGDLS and CDR2 YYNGEE. TCRdb reprocessed the 5' RACE reads with MiXCR, giving one entry per CDR3 protein. The repertoire includes some 30,000 distinct CDR3 sequences, about a sixth of them detected once, and around 5.2% sits in the top ten. In the case of this clonotype: The junction does not match germline at one end; this may be a read error.

This chain uses TRBV9 with TRBJ2-1; D call uncertain. The receptor was isolated from a female donor with HTLV-1-associated myelopathy (HAM/TSP). Sequenced material: CD4+ T cells from blood. CDR3 sequence (DNA): TGTGCCAACAGCGTAGTGGATGGTAACTACAATGAGCAGTTCTTC. It specifies CANSVVDGNYNEQFF.